This T cell receptor beta chain appears in the sequencing data of a study of control samples from healthy donors and cancer patients. The table came from immunoSEQ multiplex PCR; TCRdb's copy has only in-frame clones and leaves some out. There are 70,000 to 75,000 clones in the sample; 94% occur only once, and approximately 2.5% lies in the top ten. V lost 1 base and J 4 bases, leaving 7 bases between the germline ends. The length of the CDR3 is 13 residues. The source is a woman between 25 and 40 years old in good health. V gene TRBV12-3 or TRBV12-4 combines with J gene TRBJ1-2; no definite D call. Input material: blood. Here the CDR3 reads CASSLEVFYGYTF. The DNA of the CDR3 is TGTGCCAGCAGTTTAGAGGTTTTCTATGGCTACACCTTC.